This TCR beta chain was found in a study of blood T cell repertoires in COVID-19. Clones were read by immunoSEQ multiplex PCR, and TCRdb kept only the in-frame ones, dropping some. The sample includes 490,000 or so clones, about nine tenths of them seen just once. Which cohort a participant joined came from the clinical history participants gave. The CDR3 spans 17 residues. V was pared by 4 bases and J by 4 bases, with 8 bases of the junction left unmatched. Per the germline V gene, CDR1 is KGHSH and CDR2 is LQKENI. The chain combines TRBV18 with TRBJ2-6; 9 bases are a match to TRBD1. Material: PBMCs or T cells enriched from blood (not recorded which). The source is a woman in her sixties or seventies who had recovered from COVID-19. The CDR3 DNA sequence: TGTGCCAGCTCACTCGCGGGACAGGGTACCGGGGCCAACGTCCTGACTTTC. It codes for CASSLAGQGTGANVLTF.